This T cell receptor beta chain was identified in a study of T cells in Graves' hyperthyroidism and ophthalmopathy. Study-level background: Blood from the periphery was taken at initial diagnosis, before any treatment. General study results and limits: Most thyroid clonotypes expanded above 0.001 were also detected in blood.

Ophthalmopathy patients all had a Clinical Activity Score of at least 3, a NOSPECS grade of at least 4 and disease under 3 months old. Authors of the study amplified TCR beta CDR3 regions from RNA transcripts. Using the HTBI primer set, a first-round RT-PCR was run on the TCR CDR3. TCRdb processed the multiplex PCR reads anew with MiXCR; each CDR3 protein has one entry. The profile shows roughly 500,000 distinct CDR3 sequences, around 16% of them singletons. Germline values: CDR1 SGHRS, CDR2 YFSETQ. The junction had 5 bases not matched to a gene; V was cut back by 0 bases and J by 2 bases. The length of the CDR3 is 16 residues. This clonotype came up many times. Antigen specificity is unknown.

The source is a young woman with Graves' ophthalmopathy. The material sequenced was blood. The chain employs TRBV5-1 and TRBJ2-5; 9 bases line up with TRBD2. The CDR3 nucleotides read TGCGCCAGCAGCTTGGAAGGGACTAGCTATCAAGAGACCCAGTACTTC. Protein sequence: CASSLEGTSYQETQYF.